This T cell receptor beta chain was obtained from a study of T cell repertoires in cytomegalovirus infection. Study-level information: Through public TCR beta signatures, both CMV infection and matching HLA type were indicated. Broader study findings: Frequencies of public TCR beta families were cumulated, and this identified carriers of CMV plus the relevant HLA. CMV-specific HLA-C-restricted TCR beta clonotypes dominated the ex vivo response.

Using its own MiXCR run on the reads, TCRdb lists one record per CDR3 protein. Altogether 680,000 or so distinct CDR3 sequences are present, 35% being singletons, with the ten largest covering roughly 2.9%. This clonotype has only a few counts. What it recognizes is unknown. Germline V gives CDR1 LNHDA, CDR2 SQIVND (reference sequence). The CDR3 length is 16 residues. V gave up 8 bases and J gave up 7 bases; unmatched junction bases: 14. The source material was PBMCs. The sequence derives from a human donor in good health (CMV status not recorded). Some clones in this sample may be carry-over from other donors' samples. V and J are TRBV19 and TRBJ2-2, with 9 bases matching TRBD1. The CDR3 coding sequence is TGTGCCAGTGCCCCGGGGGACAGGGTGATTTTCGGGGAGCTGTTTTTT. Protein product: CASAPGDRVIFGELFF.